These T cell receptor beta chains were read from a single sample in a study of CD8+CD57+ T cells in acquired aplastic anemia. TCRdb analysed the reads with MiXCR anew, one entry per CDR3 protein. This table holds 200,000 or so distinct CDR3 sequences, 64% found once. Input material: sorted CD4+, CD8+, or CD8+CD57+ T cells (not recorded which) from PBMCs. The source is a human donor with severe aplastic anemia or a healthy control (not recorded which). CDR3s include the opening cysteine and the closing phenylalanine or tryptophan. The order of the fields is CDR3 protein, CDR3 DNA, CDR3 length, J gene, clone size, D gene, V gene. D genes are given only for firm matches. Only some rows state a clone size, as once, few, many or a class for expanded clones.

CATSTYEQYF | TGTGCCACCTCTACCTACGAGCAGTACTTC | 10 | TRBJ2-7 | - | - | TRBV2
CASSQTPENTGELFF | TGTGCCAGCAGTCAGACCCCCGAGAACACCGGGGAGCTGTTTTTT | 15 | TRBJ2-2 | - | - | TRBV2
CASSYSEAGANVLTF | TGCGCCAGCAGCTACTCTGAGGCTGGGGCCAACGTCCTGACTTTC | 15 | TRBJ2-6 | - | - | TRBV5-1
CSVERGLMYQETQYF | TGCAGCGTTGAAAGGGGGTTGATGTACCAAGAGACCCAGTACTTC | 15 | TRBJ2-5 | few | - | TRBV29-1
CASSPVRDRAYNEQFF | TGTGCCAGCAGCCCTGTTCGGGACAGGGCCTACAATGAGCAGTTCTTC | 16 | TRBJ2-1 | - | TRBD1 | TRBV7-6
CATSDSVLGADTQYF | TGTGCCACCAGTGATAGTGTCTTAGGCGCAGATACGCAGTATTTT | 15 | TRBJ2-3 | - | - | TRBV24-1
CDSSFGDTQYF | TGTGACAGCAGCTTTGGGGATACGCAGTATTTT | 11 | TRBJ2-3 | - | - | TRBV7-8
CASSEGTESGELFF | TGTGCCAGCAGTGAGGGGACAGAGTCCGGGGAGCTGTTTTTT | 14 | TRBJ2-2 | many | TRBD1 | TRBV6-1
CASSVDPVETQYF | TGTGCCAGCAGCGTAGACCCTGTGGAGACCCAGTACTTC | 13 | TRBJ2-5 | - | - | TRBV7-9
CASSMIGSTDTQYF | TGTGCCAGTAGTATGATAGGGAGCACAGATACGCAGTATTTT | 14 | TRBJ2-3 | many | - | TRBV19
CASSWTGTGFDGYTF | TGCGCCAGCAGCTGGACCGGGACAGGGTTCGATGGCTACACCTTC | 15 | TRBJ1-2 | many | TRBD1 | TRBV5-1
CSASELTDYNEQFF | TGCAGTGCTAGCGAATTGACTGACTACAATGAGCAGTTCTTC | 14 | TRBJ2-1 | - | - | TRBV20-1
CASSHLFTGIADTQYF | TGTGCCAGCAGCCACCTATTCACAGGGATCGCAGATACGCAGTATTTT | 16 | TRBJ2-3 | many | - | TRBV9
CASREHRGTSPLHF | TGTGCCAGCAGAGAACACAGGGGTACCTCACCCCTCCACTTT | 14 | TRBJ1-6 | - | TRBD1 | TRBV2
CASSLVTGQGYEQYF | TGTGCCAGCAGCTTAGTCACGGGACAGGGCTACGAGCAGTACTTC | 15 | TRBJ2-7 | - | TRBD1 | TRBV7-2
CASSSSTTGSNQPQHF | TGTGCCAGCAGTTCCTCAACTACAGGTAGCAATCAGCCCCAGCATTTT | 16 | TRBJ1-5 | - | - | TRBV10-3
CASSESGRTGNTIYF | TGTGCCAGCAGTGAATCTGGCAGAACAGGAAACACCATATATTTT | 15 | TRBJ1-3 | - | - | TRBV6-5
CASSLPGQKYEQYF | TGTGCCAGCAGCTTACCGGGACAAAAATACGAGCAGTACTTC | 14 | TRBJ2-7 | - | - | TRBV7-2
CASSLTTRDRGQFF | TGTGCCAGCAGCCTAACCACCCGGGACAGGGGTCAGTTCTTC | 14 | TRBJ2-1 | - | TRBD1 | TRBV9
CASYRDSSGNTIYF | TGTGCCAGCTACCGGGACAGCTCTGGAAACACCATATATTTT | 14 | TRBJ1-3 | - | TRBD1 | TRBV7-9
CASSLAVEGGTYEQYF | TGCGCCAGCAGCTTGGCGGTAGAGGGGGGCACCTACGAGCAGTACTTC | 16 | TRBJ2-7 | - | - | TRBV5-1
CASSLYAGYTEAFF | TGTGCCAGCAGCTTGTATGCAGGTTACACTGAAGCTTTCTTT | 14 | TRBJ1-1 | many | - | TRBV5-6
CASSGQGAAEAFF | TGTGCCAGCAGTGGACAGGGGGCCGCTGAAGCTTTCTTT | 13 | TRBJ1-1 | - | TRBD1 | TRBV7-9
CASSAGAGEQYF | TGTGCCAGCAGCGCGGGGGCGGGTGAGCAGTACTTC | 12 | TRBJ2-7 | - | - | TRBV7-2
CASSGWTGEGAGNSPLHF | TGTGCCAGCAGCGGATGGACAGGGGAAGGGGCTGGGAATTCACCCCTCCACTTT | 18 | TRBJ1-6 | - | TRBD1 | TRBV9
CASSVQEGYNEQFF | TGTGCCAGCAGCGTGCAGGAGGGCTACAATGAGCAGTTCTTC | 14 | TRBJ2-1 | many | - | TRBV9
CASQTGGLKGYTF | TGTGCCAGCCAGACAGGGGGCTTGAAGGGCTACACCTTC | 13 | TRBJ1-2 | - | TRBD1 | TRBV2
CASEPGGPYNEQFF | TGTGCCAGCGAGCCTGGCGGGCCCTACAATGAGCAGTTCTTC | 14 | TRBJ2-1 | - | - | TRBV7-6
CASSLQQGGNQPQHF | TGTGCCAGCAGCTTACAACAGGGTGGCAATCAGCCCCAGCATTTT | 15 | TRBJ1-5 | few | - | TRBV7-6
CASSESMWVVGSPLHF | TGCGCCAGCAGTGAGTCGATGTGGGTGGTAGGATCACCCCTCCACTTT | 16 | TRBJ1-6 | many | - | TRBV10-1
CASSMYGWKAFF | TGTGCCAGTAGTATGTATGGATGGAAAGCTTTCTTT | 12 | TRBJ1-1 | - | - | TRBV19
CASILRTGTVSYNEQFF | TGTGCCAGCATATTACGGACCGGGACAGTCTCCTACAATGAGCAGTTCTTC | 17 | TRBJ2-1 | - | TRBD1 | TRBV7-3
CASSELAGGEGPTNEKLFF | TGTGCCAGCAGTGAATTGGCGGGGGGGGAGGGCCCAACTAATGAAAAACTGTTTTTT | 19 | TRBJ1-4 | - | - | TRBV2
CASSPRGAGKIWNEQFF | TGTGCCAGCAGCCCGCGTGGAGCGGGCAAAATATGGAATGAGCAGTTCTTC | 17 | TRBJ2-1 | - | - | TRBV7-9
CASSPRAGGANTEAFF | TGCGCCAGCAGCCCCAGGGCGGGGGGCGCGAACACTGAAGCTTTCTTT | 16 | TRBJ1-1 | - | - | TRBV4-1
CASSPQGLHQETQYF | TGTGCCAGCAGTCCCCAGGGGCTTCACCAAGAGACCCAGTACTTC | 15 | TRBJ2-5 | - | - | TRBV2
CATSPPRDRATEAFF | TGTGCCACCAGCCCGCCCCGAGACAGGGCTACTGAAGCTTTCTTT | 15 | TRBJ1-1 | - | TRBD1 | TRBV15
CASSYRVGAEAFF | TGTGCCAGCAGCTACAGGGTCGGCGCTGAAGCTTTCTTT | 13 | TRBJ1-1 | - | - | TRBV7-9
CASSSTGPQETQYF | TGTGCCAGCAGCTCAACAGGGCCCCAAGAGACCCAGTACTTC | 14 | TRBJ2-5 | few | - | TRBV13
CASSQVVTDTQYF | TGCGCCAGCAGCCAGGTGGTCACAGATACGCAGTATTTT | 13 | TRBJ2-3 | once | - | TRBV5-1
CAISSTRPGDNEQFF | TGTGCCATCAGTTCGACCCGACCGGGAGACAATGAGCAGTTCTTC | 15 | TRBJ2-1 | once | - | TRBV10-3
CASSAGGRYSGNTIYF | TGTGCCAGCAGCGCAGGAGGACGATACTCTGGAAACACCATATATTTT | 16 | TRBJ1-3 | many | - | TRBV11-2
CATSDGQVGRYEQYF | TGTGCCACCAGTGATGGACAAGTTGGGCGCTACGAGCAGTACTTC | 15 | TRBJ2-7 | few | - | TRBV24-1
CATSDSGASGNNEQFF | TGTGCCACCAGTGATTCTGGGGCTAGCGGTAACAATGAGCAGTTCTTC | 16 | TRBJ2-1 | - | TRBD2 | TRBV24-1
CASSSTGTGNTEAFF | TGTGCCAGCAGCTCAACCGGGACGGGGAACACTGAAGCTTTCTTT | 15 | TRBJ1-1 | few | - | TRBV7-9